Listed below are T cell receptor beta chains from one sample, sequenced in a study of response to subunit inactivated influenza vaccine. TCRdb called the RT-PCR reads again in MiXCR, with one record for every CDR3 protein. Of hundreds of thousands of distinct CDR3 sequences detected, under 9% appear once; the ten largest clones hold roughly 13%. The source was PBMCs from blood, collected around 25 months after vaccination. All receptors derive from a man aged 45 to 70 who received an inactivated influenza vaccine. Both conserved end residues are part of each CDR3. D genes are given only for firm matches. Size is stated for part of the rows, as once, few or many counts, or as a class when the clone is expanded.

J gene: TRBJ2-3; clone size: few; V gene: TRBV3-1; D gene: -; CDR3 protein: CASSRDRDTQYF; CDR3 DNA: TGTGCCAGCAGCCGCGACAGGGATACGCAGTATTTT
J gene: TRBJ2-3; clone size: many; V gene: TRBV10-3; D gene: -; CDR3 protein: CAISESGGTPTDTQYF; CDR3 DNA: TGTGCCATCAGTGAGTCGGGCGGGACTCCCACAGATACGCAGTATTTT
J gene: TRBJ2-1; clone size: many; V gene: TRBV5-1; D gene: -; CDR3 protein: CASSLDTSSSYNEQFF; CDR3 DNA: TGCGCCAGCAGCTTGGACACTAGTTCGTCCTACAATGAGCAGTTCTTC
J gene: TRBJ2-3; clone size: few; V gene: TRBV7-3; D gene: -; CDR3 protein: CASSPSGGGTQYF; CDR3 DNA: TGTGCCAGCAGCCCCAGTGGGGGCGGTACGCAGTATTTT
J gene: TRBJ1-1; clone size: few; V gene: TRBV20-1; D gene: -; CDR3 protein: CSATDGAGRPEAFF; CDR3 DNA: TGCAGTGCCACCGACGGTGCAGGGAGACCTGAAGCTTTCTTT
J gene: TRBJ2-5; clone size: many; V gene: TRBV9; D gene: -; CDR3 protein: CASSVGSGGETQYF; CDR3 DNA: TGTGCCAGCAGCGTAGGTTCGGGTGGAGAGACCCAGTACTTC
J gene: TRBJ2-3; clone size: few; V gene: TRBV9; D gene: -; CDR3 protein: CASSVQGLGDTQYF; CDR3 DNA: TGTGCCAGCAGCGTGCAGGGTCTGGGAGATACGCAGTATTTT
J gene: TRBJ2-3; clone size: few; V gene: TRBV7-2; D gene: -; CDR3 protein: CASSFRTSQDTQYF; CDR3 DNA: TGTGCCAGCAGCTTTCGGACCTCACAGGATACGCAGTATTTT
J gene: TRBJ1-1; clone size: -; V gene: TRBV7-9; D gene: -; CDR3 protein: CASSSQRMNTEAFF; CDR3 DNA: TGTGCCAGCAGCTCTCAAAGGATGAACACTGAAGCTTTCTTT
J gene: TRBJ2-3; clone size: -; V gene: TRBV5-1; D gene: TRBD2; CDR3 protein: CASSGLAGVEDTQYF; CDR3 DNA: TGCGCCAGCAGTGGGCTAGCGGGAGTGGAAGATACGCAGTATTTT
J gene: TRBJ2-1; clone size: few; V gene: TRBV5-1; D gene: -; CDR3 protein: CASSTYRGGSYNEQFF; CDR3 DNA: TGCGCCAGCAGCACCTACAGGGGAGGCTCCTACAATGAGCAGTTCTTC
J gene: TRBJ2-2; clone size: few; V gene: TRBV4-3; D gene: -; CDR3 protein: CASSQDLVREGTGELFF; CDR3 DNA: TGCGCCAGCAGCCAAGATCTTGTCAGGGAAGGCACCGGGGAGCTGTTTTTT
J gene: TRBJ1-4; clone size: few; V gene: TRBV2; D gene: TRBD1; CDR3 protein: CASSGDRGNEKLFF; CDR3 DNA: TGTGCCAGCAGTGGAGACAGGGGGAATGAAAAACTGTTTTTT
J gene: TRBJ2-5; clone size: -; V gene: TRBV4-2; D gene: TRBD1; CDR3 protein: CASSQSQQGAVETQYF; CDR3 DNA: TGTGCCAGCAGCCAGAGCCAGCAGGGGGCTGTCGAGACCCAGTACTTC
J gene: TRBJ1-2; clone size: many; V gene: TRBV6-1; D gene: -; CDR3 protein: CASTGTGSNYGYTF; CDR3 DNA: TGTGCCAGCACGGGAACGGGGTCCAACTATGGCTACACCTTC
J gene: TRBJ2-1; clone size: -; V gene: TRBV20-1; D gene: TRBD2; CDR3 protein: CSARDDFLTGGPYNEQFF; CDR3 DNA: TGCAGTGCTAGAGACGATTTTCTGACGGGAGGGCCCTACAATGAGCAGTTCTTC
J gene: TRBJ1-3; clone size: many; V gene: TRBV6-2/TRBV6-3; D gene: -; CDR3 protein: CASSWTAGNTIYF; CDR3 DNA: TGTGCCAGCAGTTGGACAGCTGGAAACACCATATATTTT
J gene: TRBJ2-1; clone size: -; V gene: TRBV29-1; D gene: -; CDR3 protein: CSVTEGASEQFF; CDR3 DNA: TGCAGCGTGACGGAGGGGGCGAGTGAGCAGTTCTTC
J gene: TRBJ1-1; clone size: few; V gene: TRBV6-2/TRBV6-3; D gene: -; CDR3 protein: CASSYVGGTEAFF; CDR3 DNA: TGTGCCAGCAGTTACGTAGGGGGGACTGAAGCTTTCTTT
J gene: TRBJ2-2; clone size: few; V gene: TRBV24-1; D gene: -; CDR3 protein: CATSGVGSGTGELFF; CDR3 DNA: TGTGCCACCAGTGGTGTGGGGTCCGGGACCGGGGAGCTGTTTTTT
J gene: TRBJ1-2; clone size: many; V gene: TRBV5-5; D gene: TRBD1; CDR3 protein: CASSEPGQGRYGYTF; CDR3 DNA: TGTGCCAGCAGCGAGCCGGGACAGGGGAGGTATGGCTACACCTTC
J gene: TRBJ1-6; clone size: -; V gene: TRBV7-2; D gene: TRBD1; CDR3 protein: CASSLITGAILGSPLHF; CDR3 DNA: TGTGCCAGCAGCTTAATTACAGGGGCTATTTTGGGCTCACCCCTCCACTTT
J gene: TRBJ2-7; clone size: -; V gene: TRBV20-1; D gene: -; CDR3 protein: CCARDTRLGSYGSYEQYF; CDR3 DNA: TGCTGTGCTAGAGACACCCGACTAGGAAGTTATGGGTCCTACGAGCAGTACTTC
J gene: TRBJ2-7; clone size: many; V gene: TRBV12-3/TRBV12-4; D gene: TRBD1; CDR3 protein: CASSLRTGLYEQYF; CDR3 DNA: TGTGCCAGCAGCCTCAGGACAGGTTTATACGAGCAGTACTTC
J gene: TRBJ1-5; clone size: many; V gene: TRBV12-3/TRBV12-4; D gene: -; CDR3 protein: CASSLGRGGLGNQPQHF; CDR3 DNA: TGTGCCAGCAGTTTGGGGCGTGGGGGATTAGGCAATCAGCCCCAGCATTTT
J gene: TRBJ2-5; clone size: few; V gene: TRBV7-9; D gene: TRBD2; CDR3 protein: CASGAGGIYQETQYF; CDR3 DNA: TGTGCCAGCGGGGCGGGAGGTATTTACCAAGAGACCCAGTACTTC
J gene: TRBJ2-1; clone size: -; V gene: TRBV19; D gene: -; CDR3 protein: CASSIGQINEQFF; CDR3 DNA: TGTGCCAGTAGTATAGGCCAGATCAATGAGCAGTTCTTC
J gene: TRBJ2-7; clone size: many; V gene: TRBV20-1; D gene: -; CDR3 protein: CSASSGNAYEQYF; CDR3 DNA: TGCAGTGCTAGTTCGGGGAATGCCTACGAGCAGTACTTC
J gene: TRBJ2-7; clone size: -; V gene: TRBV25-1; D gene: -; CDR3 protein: CASSDRREQYF; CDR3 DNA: TGTGCCAGCAGTGACCGACGGGAGCAGTACTTC
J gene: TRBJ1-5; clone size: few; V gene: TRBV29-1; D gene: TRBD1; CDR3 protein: CSAALTGDQPQHF; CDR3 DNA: TGCAGCGCAGCCTTGACAGGGGACCAGCCCCAGCATTTT
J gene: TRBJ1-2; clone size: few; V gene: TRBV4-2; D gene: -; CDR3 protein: CASSQDGGGTTYGYTF; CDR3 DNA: TGTGCCAGCAGCCAAGATGGCGGCGGCACCACCTATGGCTACACCTTC
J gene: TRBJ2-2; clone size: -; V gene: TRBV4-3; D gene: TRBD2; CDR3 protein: CASSQDGAGNRELFF; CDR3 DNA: TGCGCCAGCAGCCAAGATGGAGCGGGGAACCGGGAGCTGTTTTTT
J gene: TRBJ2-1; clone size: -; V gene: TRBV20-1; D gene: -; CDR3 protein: CSARGPPSSYNEQFF; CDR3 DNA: TGCAGTGCTAGGGGACCGCCGAGCTCCTACAATGAGCAGTTCTTC
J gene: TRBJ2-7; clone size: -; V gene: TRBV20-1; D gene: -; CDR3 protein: CSARMDHYEQYF; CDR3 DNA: TGCAGTGCTAGAATGGATCACTACGAGCAGTACTTC
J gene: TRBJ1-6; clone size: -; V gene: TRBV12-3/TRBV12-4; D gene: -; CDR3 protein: CASSFQGDSPLHF; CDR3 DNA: TGTGCCAGCAGTTTCCAGGGTGATTCACCCCTCCACTTT
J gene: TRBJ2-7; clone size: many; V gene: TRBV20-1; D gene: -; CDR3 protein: CSARDGADPTSKQYF; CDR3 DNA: TGCAGTGCTAGAGACGGGGCGGACCCTACGTCCAAGCAGTACTTC
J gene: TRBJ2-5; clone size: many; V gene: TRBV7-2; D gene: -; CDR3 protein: CASSLATKGTQYF; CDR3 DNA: TGTGCCAGCAGCTTAGCGACCAAGGGGACCCAGTACTTC
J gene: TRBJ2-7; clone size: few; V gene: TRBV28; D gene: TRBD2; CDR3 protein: CASSFGGRATYEQYF; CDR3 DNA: TGTGCCAGCAGTTTCGGCGGGAGGGCCACCTACGAGCAGTACTTC
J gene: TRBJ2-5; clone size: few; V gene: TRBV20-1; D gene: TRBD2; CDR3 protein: CSATRGGLARGETQYF; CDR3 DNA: TGCAGTGCAACAAGGGGTGGACTAGCGAGGGGGGAGACCCAGTACTTC
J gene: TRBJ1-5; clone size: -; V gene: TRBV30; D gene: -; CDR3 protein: CAWRQGNQPQHF; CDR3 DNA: TGTGCCTGGAGACAGGGCAATCAGCCCCAGCATTTT
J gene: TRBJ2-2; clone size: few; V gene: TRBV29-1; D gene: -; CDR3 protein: CSVEFVAGELFF; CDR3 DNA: TGCAGCGTTGAGTTCGTTGCCGGGGAGCTGTTTTTT
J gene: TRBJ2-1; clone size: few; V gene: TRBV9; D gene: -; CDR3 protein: CASSVGLVDEQFF; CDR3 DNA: TGTGCCAGCAGCGTAGGACTCGTGGATGAGCAGTTCTTC
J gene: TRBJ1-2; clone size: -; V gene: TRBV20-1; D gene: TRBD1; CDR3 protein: CSAIRDRGEGGYTF; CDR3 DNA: TGCAGTGCTATCCGGGACAGGGGCGAGGGGGGCTACACCTTC
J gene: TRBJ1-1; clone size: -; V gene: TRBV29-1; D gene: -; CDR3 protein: CSVETAGNTEAFF; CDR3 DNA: TGCAGCGTTGAAACGGCCGGGAACACTGAAGCTTTCTTT
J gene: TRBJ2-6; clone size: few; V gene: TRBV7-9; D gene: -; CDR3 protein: CASSPGFSGANVLTF; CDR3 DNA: TGTGCCAGCAGCCCCGGGTTCTCTGGGGCCAACGTCCTGACTTTC
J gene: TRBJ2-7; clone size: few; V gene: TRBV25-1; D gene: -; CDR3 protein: CASSEFGRGSYEQYF; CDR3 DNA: TGTGCCAGCAGTGAATTCGGCAGGGGCAGCTACGAGCAGTACTTC
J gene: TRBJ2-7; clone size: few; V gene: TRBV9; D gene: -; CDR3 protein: CASSGTGIPYEQYF; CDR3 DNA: TGTGCCAGCAGCGGTACAGGGATTCCCTACGAGCAGTACTTC
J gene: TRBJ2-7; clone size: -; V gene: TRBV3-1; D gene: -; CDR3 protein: CASSQAENYEQYF; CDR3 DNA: TGTGCCAGCAGCCAAGCCGAGAACTACGAGCAGTACTTC
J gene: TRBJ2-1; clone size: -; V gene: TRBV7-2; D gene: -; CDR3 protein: CASSWRQGIGNEQFF; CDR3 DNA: TGTGCCAGCAGCTGGCGGCAGGGGATTGGCAATGAGCAGTTCTTC
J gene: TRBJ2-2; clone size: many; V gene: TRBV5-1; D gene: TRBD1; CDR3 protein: CASSLRTGASGELFF; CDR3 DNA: TGCGCCAGCAGCTTACGGACAGGGGCATCCGGGGAGCTGTTTTTT
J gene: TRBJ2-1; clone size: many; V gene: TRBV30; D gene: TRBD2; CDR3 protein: CAWSVGSGIYNEQFF; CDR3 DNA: TGTGCCTGGAGTGTTGGTAGCGGGATATACAATGAGCAGTTCTTC
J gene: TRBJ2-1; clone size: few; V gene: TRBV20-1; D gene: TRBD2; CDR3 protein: CSARGLAAQVEQFF; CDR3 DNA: TGCAGTGCTCGGGGACTAGCGGCGCAGGTGGAGCAGTTCTTC
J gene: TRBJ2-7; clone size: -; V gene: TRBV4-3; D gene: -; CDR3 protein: CASSQEVSHEQYF; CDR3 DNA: TGCGCCAGCAGCCAAGAAGTGTCGCACGAGCAGTACTTC